This TCR beta chain was sequenced during a study of blood T cell repertoires in COVID-19. Self-reported history from a screening survey and questionnaire set each donor's cohort. Profiling relied on immunoSEQ multiplex PCR, and the TCRdb table lists in-frame clones only, not all of them. Among under 250,000 clones, approximately 85% were seen once, and the ten largest hold about 8.2%. The clonotype comes from a woman between 45 and 60 years old with acute COVID-19. Source material: PBMCs or T cells enriched from blood (not recorded which).

This CDR3 is CASSATGDSPLHF. The DNA for the CDR3 is TGTGCCAGCAGCGCGACAGGGGACTCACCCCTCCACTTT. The rearrangement links TRBV5-5 to TRBJ1-6, with 8 bases identical to TRBD1. Unmatched junction bases numbered 4, after V lost 4 bases and J lost 10 bases. Per the germline V gene, CDR1 is SGHKS and CDR2 is YYEKEE (reference sequence). The CDR3 is 13 residues long.